These 32 T cell receptor beta chains were all obtained from the same sample, sequenced in a study of shared clonotypes between healthy human individuals. Repertoires were generated with immunoSEQ multiplex PCR, while TCRdb's copy carries only in-frame clones and drops some. Of roughly 1 million clones in the sample, approximately 68% were seen once. Sequencing used memory CD4+ T cells sorted from blood. Subset: CD45RA-negative fraction. Every receptor here comes from a young man in good health.

As DNA, the CDR3 is TGTGCCAGCTGGGCAGGACGATCTAGCACAGATACGCAGTATTTT. This translates into CASWAGRSSTDTQYF. The chain carries TRBV27 and TRBJ2-3; D is unclear. CDR1 is MNHEY and CDR2 is SMNVEV in the germline V gene (reference sequence). CDR3 length: 15 amino acids. The V end was cut by 8 bases, the J end by 0 bases, with 15 bases between.

In the case of this clone: This clone may be a read error of a much larger clone one base away. This chain links TRBV15 with TRBJ1-5; D unclear. CDR1 is LNHNV, CDR2 YYDKDF, per germline (reference sequence). V was cut by 0 bases and J by 6 bases, with 3 bases left in between. This CDR3 region has 12 residues. CDR3 DNA: TGTGCCACCAGCAGAGAAGTTCAGCCCCAGCATTTT. As protein: CATSREVQPQHF.

In its sample, this clone was seen once. CDR3 coding DNA: TGTGCCAGCAGCGAGGGGTACGGGGAGCTGTTTTTT. Protein sequence: CASSEGYGELFF. V and J are TRBV7-3 and TRBJ2-2; D is possibly TRBD1 or TRBD2 (5 bases each). Germline values: CDR1 SGHTA, CDR2 FQGTGA. Deletions cut 5 bases from V and 7 bases from J, with 8 bases between. The CDR3 runs 12 residues.

V gene TRBV19 combines with J gene TRBJ1-2; 9 bases agree with TRBD1. V shed 6 bases, J shed 2 bases, and the junction held 4 bases outside the gene matches. CDR3 length equals 14 residues. The germline V gene encodes CDR1 LNHDA and CDR2 SQIVND (reference sequence). In nucleotides, the CDR3 is TGTGCCAGTAGACAGGGGGCTGTAAACTATGGCTACACCTTC. Protein product: CASRQGAVNYGYTF.

On this clone itself: Other DNA variants within this sample encode the same CDR3. The chain links TRBV11-2 to TRBJ1-1; D is undetermined. Trimming took off 5 bases at V and 3 bases at J, with 10 bases between the two ends. This CDR3 is built from 13 residues. Germline CDR1 SGHAT, CDR2 FQNNGV. This chain's CDR3 is CASSLLRDTEAFF. For the CDR3, the DNA is TGTGCCAGCAGCCTACTTCGGGACACTGAAGCTTTCTTT.

The chain has TRBV10-3 and TRBJ1-4; possible D gene TRBD1, 5 bases. The V end lost 0 bases, the J end lost 0 bases, and 8 bases lay between the germline ends. CDR3 size: 16 residues. Germline CDR1 and CDR2: ENHRY and SYGVKD. For the CDR3, the DNA is TGTGCCATCAGTGAGTCGATGGGGGCAACTAATGAAAAACTGTTTTTT. It specifies CAISESMGATNEKLFF.

This clone was observed a handful of times. This chain links TRBV19 with TRBJ2-5; D not certain. CDR1 LNHDA and CDR2 SQIVND come from the germline V gene (reference sequence). The length of the CDR3 is 14 residues. V was clipped by 1 base and J by 5 bases, with 11 bases between them. In DNA form, the CDR3 reads TGTGCCAGTAGTATAGGTCAGCAAAAGGAGACCCAGTACTTC. Translating it yields CASSIGQQKETQYF. The full variable domain, rest sourced from reference TRBV19 and TRBJ2-5, is DGGITQSPKYLFRKEGQNVTLSCEQNLNHDAMYWYRQDPGQGLRLIYYSQIVNDFQKGDIAEGYSVSREKKESFPLTVTSAQKNPTAFYLCASSIGQQKETQYFGPGTRLLVL.

The chain carries TRBV2 and TRBJ2-7, with D possibly being TRBD1 (6 bases). The germline V gene encodes CDR1 SNHLY and CDR2 FYNNEI. This CDR3 spans 13 amino acids. V lost 5 bases and J lost 6, with 14 bases in between. The CDR3 coding sequence is TGTGCCAGCAGTTCATACAGGGTCATCGAGCAGTACTTC. It is translated as CASSSYRVIEQYF. Complete variable domain (other parts from reference TRBV2 and TRBJ2-7): EPEVTQTPSHQVTQMGQEVILRCVPISNHLYFYWYRQILGQKVEFLVSFYNNEISEKSEIFDDQFSVERPDGSNFTLKIRSTKLEDSAMYFCASSSYRVIEQYFGPGTRLTVT.

This clone was counted only a few times. This chain uses TRBV5-4 with TRBJ1-5; D unresolved. V was shortened by 2 bases and J by 3 bases, with 12 bases between the two germline ends. This CDR3 has 15 amino acids. CDR1 SGHNT and CDR2 YYREEE come from the germline V gene (reference sequence). The CDR3 DNA reads TGTGCCAGCAGCTTAGGGTTAGGGTTCAATCAGCCCCAGCATTTT. This encodes CASSLGLGFNQPQHF.

The CDR3 spells CASNSGWSYEQYF. The CDR3 DNA reads as TGTGCCAGCAATAGCGGGTGGTCCTACGAGCAGTACTTC. This chain connects TRBV21-1 to TRBJ2-7; the D call in the table, TRBD2, was not verified against the DNA. TRBV21-1 is reported as a pseudogene. The CDR3 spans 13 residues.

At least ten counts were recorded for this clone. V usage is TRBV9 and J usage is TRBJ2-1; 9 nucleotides line up with TRBD2. The CDR3 spans 14 residues. CDR1 SGDLS and CDR2 YYNGEE come from the germline V gene. After removal of 2 bases from V and 7 bases from J, the junction contained 4 bases not matched to a gene. The CDR3 DNA follows: TGTGCCAGCAGCGTCGGACTAGCGTGGAATGAGCAGTTCTTC. This sequence encodes CASSVGLAWNEQFF.

The sample holds a few counts of this clone. This chain links TRBV27 with TRBJ2-7; 10 bases fit TRBD2. The CDR3 is 15 amino acids. The germline CDR1 and CDR2 sequences are MNHEY and SMNVEV (reference sequence). V gave up 4 bases and J gave up 3 bases; unmatched junction bases: 6. CDR3 residues: CASSSRAGGVYEQYF. CDR3 nucleotide sequence: TGTGCCAGCAGTTCCCGAGCGGGAGGGGTCTACGAGCAGTACTTC.

This clone was detected only a few times. The CDR3 nucleotides read TGTGCCAGCAGCCCCTGGGGGGGGGCTATTGGCTACACCTTC. Translation gives CASSPWGGAIGYTF. This chain links TRBV14 with TRBJ1-2; D possibly corresponds to TRBD1 (6 bases). This CDR3 contains 14 residues. The germline CDR1 and CDR2 sequences are SGHDN and FVKESK. Trimming pared 4 bases from V and 7 bases from J, leaving 16 bases between.

The chain links TRBV11-3 to TRBJ2-7, with D tentatively TRBD1 or TRBD2 (6 bases each). CDR1 and CDR2 (germline): SGHNT, YENEEA. The V and J ends lost 5 bases and 3 bases respectively, with 14 bases between them. The CDR3 spans 14 residues. The CDR3, as DNA: TGTGCCAGCAGCGAGAGGGGGGATAACTACGAGCAGTACTTC. Protein sequence: CASSERGDNYEQYF.

The chain is built from TRBV12-5 and TRBJ1-5, with 9 bases matching TRBD1. The trim removed 6 bases at V and 7 bases at J, leaving 7 bases unmatched. Germline lookup yields CDR1 LGHNT and CDR2 FRNRAP. This CDR3 region has 14 residues. The CDR3 spells CASGSGQGRQPQHF. CDR3 DNA sequence: TGTGCTAGTGGATCCGGACAGGGGAGACAGCCCCAGCATTTT.

There are a few counts of this clone. The rearrangement links TRBV11-2 to TRBJ1-6, with 7 bases lining up with TRBD1. From germline, CDR1 is SGHAT and CDR2 FQNNGV. V dropped 4 bases and J dropped 1; count of bases not matched to a gene: 4. The CDR3 has 16 residues. The CDR3 here is CASSSRGESYNSPLHF. In nucleotides, the CDR3 is TGTGCCAGCAGCTCCAGGGGGGAGTCCTATAATTCACCCCTCCACTTT.

This sequence joins TRBV19 and TRBJ1-4; TRBD1 is a possible D gene (5 bases). CDR3 length equals 13 residues. Germline V gene data show CDR1 as LNHDA and CDR2 as SQIVND (reference sequence). V was trimmed by 6 bases and J by 8 bases, leaving 13 bases between them. CDR3 bases: TGTGCCAGTAGCGGCAGGGTAACGGAAAAACTGTTTTTT. This codes for CASSGRVTEKLFF.

This chain connects TRBV4-2 to TRBJ2-2; 7 bases map to TRBD1. Germline V lookup: CDR1 LGHNA, CDR2 YNFKEQ. Trimming took 4 bases from V and 4 from J; bases not matched to a gene: 12. This CDR3 is 17 amino acids long. The CDR3 reads CASSPPNRDSLTGELFF. In nucleotides, the CDR3 is TGTGCCAGCAGCCCACCTAACCGGGACAGTCTCACCGGGGAGCTGTTTTTT.

The rearrangement links TRBV5-4 to TRBJ1-3, with D perhaps TRBD1 (5 bases). The CDR3 is 15 amino acids. The germline gives CDR1 SGHNT, CDR2 YYREEE (reference sequence). V lost 4 bases to trimming and J lost 4 bases, with 15 bases between them. CDR3 amino acids: CASSPGPRTGNTIYF. CDR3 in DNA: TGTGCCAGCAGCCCGGGACCGCGGACGGGAAACACCATATATTTT.

The V gene is TRBV19, the J gene TRBJ1-5; the D gene is possibly TRBD1 (5 bases). The CDR3 spans 17 residues. Looked up from germline, CDR1 is LNHDA and CDR2 is SQIVND (reference sequence). V was clipped by 2 bases and J by 0 bases, with 14 bases between them. In DNA, the CDR3 is TGTGCCAGTAGTATAAAAGCAGCAGGGTATAGCAATCAGCCCCAGCATTTT. Translated, it gives CASSIKAAGYSNQPQHF.

V gene TRBV14 combines with J gene TRBJ2-4, with D uncertain. Trimming shortened V by 4 bases and J by 0 bases, and 7 bases separated the two germline ends. Germline CDR1 and CDR2: SGHDN and FVKESK. This CDR3 comprises 14 residues. The CDR3 region has the DNA TGTGCCAGCAGCCTTGCACTAGCCAAAAACATTCAGTACTTC. It yields the protein CASSLALAKNIQYF. Variable domain in full (rest from reference TRBV14 and TRBJ2-4): EAGVTQFPSHSVIEKGQTVTLRCDPISGHDNLYWYRRVMGKEIKFLLHFVKESKQDESGMPNNRFLAERTGGTYSTLKVQPAELEDSGVYFCASSLALAKNIQYFGAGTRLSVL.

The chain joins TRBV5-4 to TRBJ2-7; no definite D call. Germline-derived CDR1 and CDR2 are SGHNT and YYREEE (reference sequence). Trimming shortened V by 0 bases and J by 7 bases, and 14 bases separated the two germline ends. CDR3 size: 14 residues. CDR3 amino acids: CASSLDLGRWEQYF. CDR3 nucleotides: TGTGCCAGCAGCTTGGACCTCGGCCGGTGGGAGCAGTACTTC.

This chain links TRBV30 with TRBJ1-4; 7 bases line up with TRBD1. J lost 4 bases, V lost 0 bases, and 2 bases had no gene match. Germline V CDR1 and CDR2: GTSNPN, SVGIG (reference sequence). The CDR3 totals 14 residues. The CDR3: CAWSVGQLNEKLFF. DNA of the CDR3: TGTGCCTGGAGTGTGGGACAGCTTAATGAAAAACTGTTTTTT.

This rearrangement joins TRBV10-1 to TRBJ2-1; 8 nucleotides align to TRBD1. This CDR3 contains 16 residues. Germline-derived CDR1 and CDR2 are WNHNN and SYGVQD (reference sequence). The V segment lost 6 bases and the J segment 6 bases; nucleotides outside the gene matches: 13. CDR3 bases: TGCGCCAGCAGGCAGGGGGCGCGTTTTAGTCCCAATGAGCAGTTCTTC. Translating it yields CASRQGARFSPNEQFF.

Points on this clone: At the DNA level, this CDR3 is encoded by other sequences in the same sample as well. The chain links TRBV29-1 to TRBJ1-1; D gene ambiguous. V lost 1 base and J lost 2, with 8 bases in between. The CDR3 consists of 13 residues. The V gene's germline CDR1 is SQVTM and CDR2 ANQGSEA. This CDR3 is CSVEVTPNTEAFF. The CDR3 DNA follows: TGCAGCGTTGAAGTAACCCCTAACACTGAAGCTTTCTTT.

V is TRBV5-1 and J is TRBJ1-4, with D hard to call. Germline V gives CDR1 SGHRS, CDR2 YFSETQ. Trimming took 1 base from V and 12 from J, leaving 16 bases between them. The CDR3 covers 14 residues. CDR3 protein: CASSLNQEGIELFF. The CDR3, as DNA: TGCGCCAGCAGCTTGAACCAGGAGGGTATTGAACTGTTTTTT.

This clone was seen once. This chain uses TRBV19 with TRBJ1-1, with 7 bases that match TRBD1. The V segment lost 3 bases and the J segment 11 bases; nucleotides outside the gene matches: 21. The CDR3 length is 17 residues. The V gene's germline CDR1 is LNHDA and CDR2 SQIVND (reference sequence). The CDR3 spells CASSIEPFRDSHSGAFF. The CDR3 DNA sequence: TGTGCCAGTAGTATTGAACCTTTCCGGGACAGCCATTCTGGGGCTTTCTTT.

The rearrangement links TRBV9 to TRBJ2-2, with 8 bases matching TRBD2. CDR3 length: 16 amino acids. The germline V gene has CDR1 SGDLS and CDR2 YYNGEE. With 2 bases clipped from V and 8 bases from J, the junction kept 11 bases outside the gene matches. In nucleotides, the CDR3 is TGTGCCAGCAGCGTCGGGGTCAGCGGGGGTTTTGGGGAGCTGTTTTTT. Translation: CASSVGVSGGFGELFF.

The chain employs TRBV2 and TRBJ2-7, with TRBD1 matching over 10 bases. J was trimmed by 2 bases and V by 7 bases; bases with no gene match: 2. The CDR3 covers 13 residues. Per germline, CDR1 SNHLY and CDR2 FYNNEI. The CDR3 sequence: CASKGTGAYEQYF. CDR3 in DNA: TGTGCCAGCAAAGGGACAGGGGCCTACGAGCAGTACTTC.

The rearrangement uses TRBV5-1 and TRBJ1-1; the D gene is possibly TRBD1 (6 bases). Germline-derived CDR1 and CDR2 are SGHRS and YFSETQ. The CDR3 is 15 residues long. V was cut by 3 bases and J by 0 bases, with 12 bases left in between. CDR3 nucleotide sequence: TGCGCCAGCAGCTCAGCAGGGGAATTGAACACTGAAGCTTTCTTT. This codes for CASSSAGELNTEAFF.

The gene calls are TRBV18 and TRBJ2-1; perhaps D is TRBD1 or TRBD2 (6 bases each). Trimming pared 4 bases from V and 7 bases from J, leaving 17 bases between. The CDR3 runs 15 residues. Germline V CDR1 and CDR2: KGHSH, LQKENI. The CDR3 bases are TGTGCCAGCTCACAGGGGGAGGTGGTTAAGAATGAGCAGTTCTTC. Amino acid sequence: CASSQGEVVKNEQFF.

This chain joins TRBV6-1 and TRBJ2-7; D perhaps matches TRBD1 (6 bases). The CDR3 is 15 amino acids. Germline loops: CDR1 MNHNS, CDR2 SASEGT. The V gene lost 2 bases and the J gene lost 3 bases, with 14 bases spanning the gap. The CDR3 bases are TGTGCCAGCAGTGAATCGTTTTGGGGGCTCTACGAGCAGTACTTC. This gives the protein CASSESFWGLYEQYF.